One sample yielded the 28 T cell receptor beta chains listed below, sequenced in a study of T cell responses to AZD1222 COVID-19 vaccine. Using immunoSEQ multiplex PCR, the repertoire was profiled, and TCRdb retains in-frame clones only, with some absent. The sample includes some 94,000 clones, 90% to 95% seen only once; the top ten take about an eighth. The sample was peripheral blood, taken on day 0 of AZD1222 vaccination. These receptors came from an adult in good health.

This sequence joins TRBV14 and TRBJ2-3; no definite D call. Trimming took off 1 base at V and 1 base at J, with 6 bases between the two ends. This CDR3 has 14 residues. From germline, CDR1 is SGHDN and CDR2 FVKESK. The CDR3 DNA reads TGTGCCAGCAGCCAAGCCGATGGCACAGATACGCAGTATTTT. Its translation is CASSQADGTDTQYF.

The chain is built from TRBV2 and TRBJ2-7; TRBD2 might be the D (8 bases). V shed 7 bases and J shed 4 bases, with 14 bases lying between them. CDR1 SNHLY and CDR2 FYNNEI come from the germline V gene. This CDR3 has 13 residues. Written as DNA, the CDR3 is TGTGCCAGCACGGGAGGGGGCGGGTACGAGCAGTACTTC. Translated, it gives CASTGGGGYEQYF.

The V call is TRBV6-4, the J call TRBJ2-2, with D hard to call. Germline CDR1 MRHNA, CDR2 SNTAGT. Deletions cut 0 bases from V and 6 bases from J, with 8 bases between. The CDR3 is 14 residues long. The CDR3 is CASSDSSRSGELFF. In nucleotides, the CDR3 is TGTGCCAGCAGTGACTCCAGCCGGTCCGGGGAGCTGTTTTTT.

The rearrangement uses TRBV15 and TRBJ1-3; perhaps TRBD1 as D (6 bases). CDR1 and CDR2 from the germline V gene are LNHNV and YYDKDF (reference sequence). There are 17 residues in the CDR3. V was shortened by 5 bases and J by 0 bases, with 17 bases between the two germline ends. The CDR3 region has the DNA TGTGCCACCAGCGCTGGGAAACAGGGCTTCTCTGGAAACACCATATATTTT. Protein sequence: CATSAGKQGFSGNTIYF.

The chain is built from TRBV7-3 and TRBJ1-5; no firm D call. Germline loops: CDR1 SGHTA, CDR2 FQGTGA. Trimming removed 4 bases at V and 4 bases at J, with 8 bases between. This CDR3 contains 13 residues. The CDR3 coding sequence is TGTGCCAGCAGCTCCGGGCCGAATCAGCCCCAGCATTTT. Translated: CASSSGPNQPQHF.

This rearrangement joins TRBV6-1 to TRBJ2-7; 11 nucleotides match TRBD2. The length of the CDR3 is 18 residues. From germline, CDR1 is MNHNS and CDR2 SASEGT. With 1 base clipped from V and 0 bases from J, the junction kept 8 bases outside the gene matches. CDR3: CASSEGASGRRYSYEQYF. The CDR3 DNA reads as TGTGCCAGCAGTGAAGGGGCTAGCGGGAGGCGATACTCCTACGAGCAGTACTTC.

This chain joins TRBV2 and TRBJ2-5; 9 positions match TRBD1. CDR3 length: 15 amino acids. The germline CDR1 and CDR2 sequences are SNHLY and FYNNEI. Unmatched junction bases numbered 10, after V lost 7 bases and J lost 4 bases. DNA of the CDR3: TGTGCCAGCATACCGGGACAGGGAATATTAGAGACCCAGTACTTC. Its translation is CASIPGQGILETQYF.

Here the CDR3 reads CAISADSSNQPQHF. The DNA for the CDR3 is TGTGCCATCAGTGCGGACAGTAGCAATCAGCCCCAGCATTTT. The V and J genes are TRBV10-3 and TRBJ1-5, with a tentative D call TRBD1 (6 bases). V was trimmed by 4 bases and J by 0 bases, leaving 7 bases between them. The CDR3 runs to 14 residues. Per the germline V gene, CDR1 is ENHRY and CDR2 is SYGVKD.

This rearrangement joins TRBV18 to TRBJ1-3, with D possibly matching TRBD1 (6 bases). There are 16 residues in the CDR3. Trimming removed 0 bases from V and 3 bases from J, with 12 bases in between. Germline CDR1 KGHSH, CDR2 LQKENI. CDR3 region: CASSPPSGGSGNTIYF. DNA of the CDR3: TGTGCCAGCTCACCACCCTCCGGGGGCAGTGGAAACACCATATATTTT.

The chain joins TRBV6-5 to TRBJ1-1; TRBD1 matches 10 bases. V shed 2 bases and J 5 bases; nucleotides not matched to a gene: 5. Germline V gives CDR1 MNHEY, CDR2 SVGAGI. The CDR3 has 15 residues. The CDR3 sequence is CASSYVGQGGTEAFF. The CDR3 DNA follows: TGTGCCAGCAGTTACGTAGGACAGGGGGGGACTGAAGCTTTCTTT.

The chain couples TRBV7-6 to TRBJ1-6; 10 positions agree with TRBD1. CDR1 is SGHVS and CDR2 is FNYEAQ in the germline V gene. V lost 3 bases to trimming and J lost 8 bases; unmatched junction nucleotides: 1. CDR3 length equals 14 residues. The CDR3 DNA reads TGTGCCAGCAGCTTTGGGACAGGGGATTCACCCCTCCACTTT. Protein: CASSFGTGDSPLHF.

This clone was counted between two and nine times. The rearrangement joins TRBV28 to TRBJ2-2; D is possibly TRBD1 (6 bases). The germline V gene encodes CDR1 MDHEN and CDR2 SYDVKM. The CDR3 totals 14 residues. The V and J ends lost 2 bases and 6 bases respectively, with 10 bases between them. DNA for the CDR3: TGTGCCAGCAGTTTACAGGGACAACCCGGGGAGCTGTTTTTT. Its translation: CASSLQGQPGELFF.

The chain carries TRBV2 and TRBJ1-6, with D possibly being TRBD1 (6 bases). This CDR3 has 14 amino acids. V lost 2 bases, J lost 6 bases, and 8 bases lay in between. Germline V CDR1 and CDR2: SNHLY, FYNNEI. This CDR3 reads CASSEYRVNSPLHF. DNA of the CDR3: TGTGCCAGCAGTGAATACAGGGTTAATTCACCCCTCCACTTT.

J is TRBJ2-5 and V is TRBV10-1; 9 nucleotides agree with TRBD1. V lost 5 bases to trimming and J lost 2 bases; unmatched junction nucleotides: 12. Germline V gene sequence: CDR1 WNHNN, CDR2 SYGVQD (reference sequence). The CDR3 is 17 amino acids. CDR3 in amino acids: CASSQGQGTVDQETQYF. CDR3 DNA sequence: TGCGCCAGCAGTCAAGGACAGGGGACGGTGGATCAAGAGACCCAGTACTTC.

Here the CDR3 reads CASTPGGGLGQPQHF. CDR3 DNA sequence: TGTGCCAGTACTCCGGGAGGGGGGCTGGGGCAGCCCCAGCATTTT. The chain recombines TRBV19 with TRBJ1-5, with D possibly being TRBD1 (6 bases). Deletions cut 7 bases from V and 7 bases from J, with 20 bases between. This CDR3 contains 15 residues. Germline assignment: CDR1 LNHDA and CDR2 SQIVND (reference sequence).

The rearrangement joins TRBV6-1 to TRBJ2-1, with TRBD1 matching 9 bases. The CDR3 loop spans 15 amino acids. Germline V lookup: CDR1 MNHNS, CDR2 SASEGT. Germline trimming cut 2 bases from V and 4 bases from J; bases unmatched to any gene: 3. The DNA for the CDR3 is TGTGCCAGCAGTGAACCGGGACAGGGATACAATGAGCAGTTCTTC. It translates to CASSEPGQGYNEQFF.

This clone was picked up one time. The J gene is TRBJ2-7, the V gene TRBV6-2 or TRBV6-3; 9 bases match TRBD1. V lost 2 bases to trimming and J lost 4 bases; unmatched junction nucleotides: 3. The CDR3 totals 14 residues. Germline CDR1 and CDR2: MNHEY and SVGEGT. CDR3 protein: CASSYHRGPYEQYF. The CDR3 bases are TGTGCCAGCAGTTACCACAGGGGGCCGTACGAGCAGTACTTC.

DNA of the CDR3: TGTGCCAGCTCCGAAGGAGCTAGCGGTTACCCCTACAATGAGCAGTTCTTC. Residues: CASSEGASGYPYNEQFF. This chain uses TRBV6-4 with TRBJ2-1; 7 bases are shared with TRBD2. The CDR3 spans 17 residues. V gave up 8 bases and J gave up 2 bases; unmatched junction bases: 15. Germline lookup yields CDR1 MRHNA and CDR2 SNTAGT.

This clone was counted only a few times. The V call is TRBV25-1, the J call TRBJ2-7; D uncertain. With 1 base removed from V and 0 bases from J, the gap between germline ends came to 7 bases. In germline, CDR1 is MGHDK, CDR2 SYGVNS. CDR3 length: 14 residues. This CDR3 reads CASSEFGSSYEQYF. CDR3 DNA: TGTGCCAGCAGTGAATTTGGTAGCTCCTACGAGCAGTACTTC.

This chain links TRBV7-9 with TRBJ1-3; D unresolved. The V gene's germline CDR1 is SEHNR and CDR2 FQNEAQ (reference sequence). V dropped 1 base and J dropped 2 bases, with 6 bases sitting between them. The CDR3 has 14 amino acids. The CDR3 nucleotides are TGTGCCAGCAGCTTAGGTCAGACTGGAAACACCATATATTTT. It encodes CASSLGQTGNTIYF.

This chain uses TRBV29-1 with TRBJ2-5; D remains unclear. The CDR3 runs 10 residues. Trimming pared 6 bases from V and 2 bases from J, leaving 4 bases between. Germline V gene data show CDR1 as SQVTM and CDR2 as ANQGSEA. CDR3 amino acids: CSVEQETQYF. The DNA of the CDR3 is TGCAGCGTAGAGCAAGAGACCCAGTACTTC.

The chain uses TRBV6-1 and TRBJ1-6, with a possible D match to TRBD1 (5 bases). Trimming removed 6 bases from V and 5 bases from J, with 14 bases in between. The CDR3 consists of 15 residues. Germline V CDR1 and CDR2: MNHNS, SASEGT. This CDR3 reads CASSSRDRNNSPLHF. The CDR3 coding sequence is TGTGCCAGCAGCAGCCGGGACCGAAATAATTCACCCCTCCACTTT.

The chain recombines TRBV27 with TRBJ2-3; the D gene is possibly TRBD1 (6 bases). The CDR3 has 15 residues. Germline assignment: CDR1 MNHEY and CDR2 SMNVEV (reference sequence). The V gene lost 3 bases and the J gene lost 4 bases, with 14 bases spanning the gap. In DNA form, the CDR3 reads TGTGCCAGCAGTTTCGGGGACACACGGGCAGATACGCAGTATTTT. It codes for CASSFGDTRADTQYF.

The genes are TRBV28 and TRBJ1-2; D perhaps matches TRBD1 (6 bases). Germline V CDR1 and CDR2: MDHEN, SYDVKM. The CDR3 runs to 13 residues. The V end lost 6 bases, the J end lost 7 bases, and 15 bases lay between the germline ends. In nucleotides, the CDR3 is TGTGCCAGCAGAGAACAGGGTCTATTTGGCTACACCTTC. It codes for CASREQGLFGYTF.

The V and J genes are TRBV19 and TRBJ1-2; D unresolved. This CDR3 contains 13 residues. Germline V gene data show CDR1 as LNHDA and CDR2 as SQIVND (reference sequence). V dropped 5 bases and J dropped 8 bases, with 15 bases sitting between them. CDR3 DNA sequence: TGTGCCAGTAGTCCCCGCCGGTATGGGGGCTACACCTTC. Protein product: CASSPRRYGGYTF.

The rearrangement links TRBV7-2 to TRBJ2-3; 7 bases match TRBD1. CDR1 is SGHTA and CDR2 is FQGNSA in the germline V gene. J was trimmed by 0 bases and V by 4 bases; bases with no gene match: 4. The CDR3 is made up of 15 amino acids. CDR3 region: CASSSRGLSTDTQYF. CDR3 DNA: TGTGCCAGCAGCTCAAGGGGGCTCAGCACAGATACGCAGTATTTT. Based on the CDR3 plus reference TRBV7-2 and TRBJ2-3, the full variable domain is GAGVSQSPSNKVTEKGKDVELRCDPISGHTALYWYRQSLGQGLEFLIYFQGNSAPDKSGLPSDRFSAERTGGSVSTLTIQRTQQEDSAVYLCASSSRGLSTDTQYFGPGTRLTVL.

The chain is built from TRBV28 and TRBJ2-2; TRBD1 aligns across 8 bases. The CDR3 runs 16 residues. The ends lost 5 bases at V and 6 bases at J; junction bases unmatched: 11. CDR1 is MDHEN and CDR2 is SYDVKM in the germline V gene. Written as DNA, the CDR3 is TGTGCCAGCAGTCTCCCAGGGACAGGCAGGGCCGGGGAGCTGTTTTTT. Translated: CASSLPGTGRAGELFF.

V gene TRBV27 combines with J gene TRBJ1-2; D is ambiguous. This CDR3 spans 13 amino acids. The germline V and J ends were trimmed by 8 bases and 4 bases, with 14 bases remaining between them. CDR1 is MNHEY and CDR2 is SMNVEV in the germline V gene (reference sequence). The CDR3 DNA reads as TGTGCCAGCGGCATTAATACAGTCTATGGCTACACCTTC. Translated: CASGINTVYGYTF.